Below are 4 T cell receptor beta chains sequenced from a single sample in a study of radiotherapy plus CTLA-4 blockade in lung cancer. The protocol was immunoSEQ multiplex PCR, while the TCRdb copy is restricted to in-frame clones and leaves out a portion. Found here are 60,000 to 85,000 clones, approximately 86% of them singletons; the top ten hold roughly 0.95%. Material: peripheral blood, obtained from a patient treated with radiotherapy plus ipilimumab. These receptors were obtained from a human donor with non-small cell lung cancer who had stable disease on radiotherapy plus ipilimumab.

Regarding this clone: Mismatch with germline at one junction end may stem from a read error. The CDR3 nucleotides are TGTGCCAGCAGTCCACTCCCTACCGGCGCATACGAGCAGCACTTC. Protein product: CASSPLPTGAYEQHF. The J gene is TRBJ2-7, the V gene TRBV28; D gene ambiguous. Germline values: CDR1 MDHEN, CDR2 SYDVKM. The CDR3 sequence is 15 residues long.

The V call is TRBV6-6, the J call TRBJ2-5; D gene ambiguous. The V end lost 0 bases, the J end lost 2 bases, and 7 bases lay between the germline ends. Germline V gene sequence: CDR1 MNHNY, CDR2 SVGAGI (reference sequence). The CDR3 sequence is 14 residues long. In DNA, the CDR3 is TGTGCCAGCAGTTACTCAGGCAGACAAGAGACCCAGTACTTC. Its protein is CASSYSGRQETQYF.

This sequence joins TRBV7-2 and TRBJ2-7; D perhaps matches TRBD1 (6 bases). V was trimmed by 8 bases and J by 3 bases, leaving 17 bases between them. Germline V gene sequence: CDR1 SGHTA, CDR2 FQGNSA. This CDR3 is built from 14 residues. Written as DNA, the CDR3 is TGTGCCAGCGGAAGGGACACGACTTACTACGAGCAGTACTTC. Translating gives CASGRDTTYYEQYF.

The chain recombines TRBV6-5 with TRBJ2-7, with 11 bases lining up with TRBD1. The CDR3 is 15 residues long. With 5 bases clipped from V and 3 bases from J, the junction kept 6 bases outside the gene matches. The germline gives CDR1 MNHEY, CDR2 SVGAGI. CDR3 nucleotide sequence: TGTGCCAGCAGTCTAGGACAGGGGGCCTTCTACGAGCAGTACTTC. Translation gives CASSLGQGAFYEQYF.